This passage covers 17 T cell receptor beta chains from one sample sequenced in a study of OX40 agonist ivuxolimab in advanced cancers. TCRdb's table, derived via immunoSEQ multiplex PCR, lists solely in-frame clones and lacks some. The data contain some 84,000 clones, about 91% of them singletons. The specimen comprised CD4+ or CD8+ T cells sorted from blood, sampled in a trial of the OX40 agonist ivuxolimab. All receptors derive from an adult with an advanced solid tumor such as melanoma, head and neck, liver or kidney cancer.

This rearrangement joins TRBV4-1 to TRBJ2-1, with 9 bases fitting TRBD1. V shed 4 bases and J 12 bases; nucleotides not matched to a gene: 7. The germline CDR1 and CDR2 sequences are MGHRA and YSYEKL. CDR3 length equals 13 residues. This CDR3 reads CASSLRDRVGQFF. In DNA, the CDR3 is TGCGCCAGCAGCCTCCGGGACAGGGTGGGGCAGTTCTTC.

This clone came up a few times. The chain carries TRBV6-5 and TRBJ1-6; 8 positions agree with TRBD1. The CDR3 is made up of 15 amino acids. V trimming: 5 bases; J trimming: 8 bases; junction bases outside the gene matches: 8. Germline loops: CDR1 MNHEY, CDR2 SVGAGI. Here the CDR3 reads CASSPGGAGYSPLHF. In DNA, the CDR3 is TGTGCCAGCAGTCCAGGGGGCGCCGGGTATTCACCCCTCCACTTT.

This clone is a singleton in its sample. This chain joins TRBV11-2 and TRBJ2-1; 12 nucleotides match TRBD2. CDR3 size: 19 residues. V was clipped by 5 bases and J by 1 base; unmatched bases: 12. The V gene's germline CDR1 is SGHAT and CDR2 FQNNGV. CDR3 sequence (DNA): TGTGCCAGCAGCCCGATCGCTAGCGGGAGGGGAGTATCCTACAATGAGCAGTTCTTC. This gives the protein CASSPIASGRGVSYNEQFF.

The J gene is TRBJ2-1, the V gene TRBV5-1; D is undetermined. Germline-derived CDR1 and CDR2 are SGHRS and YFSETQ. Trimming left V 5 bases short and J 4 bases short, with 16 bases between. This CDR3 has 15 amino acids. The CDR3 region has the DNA TGCGCCAGCAGAGGTGGCACAGCAGCTTACAATGAGCAGTTCTTC. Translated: CASRGGTAAYNEQFF.

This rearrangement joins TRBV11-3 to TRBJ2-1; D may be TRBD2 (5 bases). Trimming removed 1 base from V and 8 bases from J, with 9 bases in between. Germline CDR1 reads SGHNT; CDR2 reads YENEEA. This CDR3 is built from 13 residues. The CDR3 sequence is CASSLGGNYEQFF. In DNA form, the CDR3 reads TGTGCCAGCAGCTTAGGAGGGAACTATGAGCAGTTCTTC. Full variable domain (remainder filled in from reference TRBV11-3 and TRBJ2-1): EAGVVQSPRYKIIEKKQPVAFWCNPISGHNTLYWYLQNLGQGPELLIRYENEEAVDDSQLPKDRFSAERLKGVDSTLKIQPAELGDSAVYLCASSLGGNYEQFFGPGTRLTVL.

The CDR3 reads CASRERQTPYGYTF. CDR3 in DNA: TGTGCCAGCAGAGAAAGACAGACCCCCTATGGCTACACCTTC. This chain connects TRBV25-1 to TRBJ1-2, with TRBD1 as a possible D gene (5 bases). The V end was cut by 6 bases, the J end by 4 bases, with 15 bases between. Germline loops: CDR1 MGHDK, CDR2 SYGVNS. The CDR3 contains 14 residues.

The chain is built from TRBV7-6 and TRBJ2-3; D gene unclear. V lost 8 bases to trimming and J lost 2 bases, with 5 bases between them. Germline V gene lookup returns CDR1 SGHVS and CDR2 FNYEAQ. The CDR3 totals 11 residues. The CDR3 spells CASGPTDTQYF. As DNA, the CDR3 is TGTGCCAGCGGGCCCACAGATACGCAGTATTTT.

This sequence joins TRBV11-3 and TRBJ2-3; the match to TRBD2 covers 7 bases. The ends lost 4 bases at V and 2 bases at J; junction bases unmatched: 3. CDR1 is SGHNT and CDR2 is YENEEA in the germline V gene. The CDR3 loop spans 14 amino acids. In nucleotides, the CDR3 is TGTGCCAGCAGCTGGACTAGGGACACAGATACGCAGTATTTT. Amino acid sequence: CASSWTRDTDTQYF. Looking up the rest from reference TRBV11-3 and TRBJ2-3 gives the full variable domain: EAGVVQSPRYKIIEKKQPVAFWCNPISGHNTLYWYLQNLGQGPELLIRYENEEAVDDSQLPKDRFSAERLKGVDSTLKIQPAELGDSAVYLCASSWTRDTDTQYFGPGTRLTVL.

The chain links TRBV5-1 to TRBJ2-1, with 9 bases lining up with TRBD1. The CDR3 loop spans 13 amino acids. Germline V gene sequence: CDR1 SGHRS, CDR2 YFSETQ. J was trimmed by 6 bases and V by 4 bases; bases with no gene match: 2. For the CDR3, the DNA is TGCGCCAGCAGCCTGGACAGGGGCAATGAGCAGTTCTTC. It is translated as CASSLDRGNEQFF.

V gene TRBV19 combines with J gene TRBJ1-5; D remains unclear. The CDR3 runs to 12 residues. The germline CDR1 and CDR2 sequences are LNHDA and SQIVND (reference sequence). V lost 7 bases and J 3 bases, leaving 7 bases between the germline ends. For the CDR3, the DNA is TGTGCCAGTAAACATCACAATCAGCCCCAGCATTTT. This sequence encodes CASKHHNQPQHF.

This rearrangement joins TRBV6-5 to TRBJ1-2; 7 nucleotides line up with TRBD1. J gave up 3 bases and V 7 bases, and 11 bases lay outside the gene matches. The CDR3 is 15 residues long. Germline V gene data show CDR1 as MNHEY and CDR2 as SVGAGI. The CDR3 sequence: CASNPTGMRDYGYTF. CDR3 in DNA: TGTGCCAGCAACCCGACAGGGATGAGGGACTATGGCTACACCTTC.

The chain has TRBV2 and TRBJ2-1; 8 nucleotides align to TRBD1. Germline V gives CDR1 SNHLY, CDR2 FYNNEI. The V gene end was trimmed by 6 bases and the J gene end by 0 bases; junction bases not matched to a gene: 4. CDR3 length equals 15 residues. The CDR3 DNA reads TGTGCCAGCAGGAGGACAGGGAGCTCCTACAATGAGCAGTTCTTC. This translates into CASRRTGSSYNEQFF.

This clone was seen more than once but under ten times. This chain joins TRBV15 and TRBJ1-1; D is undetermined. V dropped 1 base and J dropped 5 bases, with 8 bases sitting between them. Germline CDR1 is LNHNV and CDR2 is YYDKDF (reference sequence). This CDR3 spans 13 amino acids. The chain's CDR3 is CATSRGEATEAFF. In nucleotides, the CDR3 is TGTGCCACCAGCAGAGGGGAGGCTACTGAAGCTTTCTTT.

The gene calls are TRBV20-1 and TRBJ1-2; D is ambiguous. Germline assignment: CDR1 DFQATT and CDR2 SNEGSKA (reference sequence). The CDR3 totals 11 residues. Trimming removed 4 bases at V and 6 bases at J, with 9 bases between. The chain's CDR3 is CSANPHNGYTF. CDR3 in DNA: TGCAGTGCTAACCCGCATAATGGCTACACCTTC.

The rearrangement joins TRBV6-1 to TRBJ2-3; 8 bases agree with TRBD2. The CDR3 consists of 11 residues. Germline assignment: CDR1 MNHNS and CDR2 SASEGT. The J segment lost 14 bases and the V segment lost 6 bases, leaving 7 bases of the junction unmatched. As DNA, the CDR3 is TGTGCCAGCAGCACGGGGGGGTTCGCGTATTTT. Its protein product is CASSTGGFAYF.

The CDR3 sequence is CASSQTSTGSNSPLHF. CDR3 bases: TGTGCCAGCAGTCAGACTTCGACAGGGAGCAATTCACCCCTCCACTTT. The chain couples TRBV2 to TRBJ1-6; the match to TRBD1 covers 7 bases. V shed 5 bases and J 7 bases; nucleotides not matched to a gene: 11. Looked up from germline, CDR1 is SNHLY and CDR2 is FYNNEI. The CDR3 has 16 amino acids.

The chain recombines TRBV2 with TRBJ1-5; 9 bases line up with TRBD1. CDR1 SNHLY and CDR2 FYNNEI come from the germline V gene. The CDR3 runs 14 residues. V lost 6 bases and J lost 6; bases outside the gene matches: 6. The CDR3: CASRGTGNVQPQHF. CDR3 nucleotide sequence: TGTGCCAGCAGGGGGACAGGGAATGTTCAGCCCCAGCATTTT. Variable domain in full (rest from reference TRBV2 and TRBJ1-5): EPEVTQTPSHQVTQMGQEVILRCVPISNHLYFYWYRQILGQKVEFLVSFYNNEISEKSEIFDDQFSVERPDGSNFTLKIRSTKLEDSAMYFCASRGTGNVQPQHFGDGTRLSIL.